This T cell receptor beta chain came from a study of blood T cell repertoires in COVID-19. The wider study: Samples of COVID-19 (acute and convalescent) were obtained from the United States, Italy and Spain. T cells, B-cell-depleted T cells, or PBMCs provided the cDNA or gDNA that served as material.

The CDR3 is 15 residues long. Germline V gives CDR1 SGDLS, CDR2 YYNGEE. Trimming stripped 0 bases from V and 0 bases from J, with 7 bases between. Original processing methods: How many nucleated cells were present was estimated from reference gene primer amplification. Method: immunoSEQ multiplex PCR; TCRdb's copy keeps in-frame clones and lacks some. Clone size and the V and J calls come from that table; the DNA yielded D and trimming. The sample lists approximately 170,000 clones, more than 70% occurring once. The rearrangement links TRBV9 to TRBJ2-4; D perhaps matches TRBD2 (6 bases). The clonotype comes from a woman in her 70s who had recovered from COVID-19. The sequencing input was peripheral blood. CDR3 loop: CASSVGREAKNIQYF. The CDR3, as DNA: TGTGCCAGCAGCGTAGGGCGGGAAGCCAAAAACATTCAGTACTTC. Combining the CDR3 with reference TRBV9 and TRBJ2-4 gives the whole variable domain DSGVTQTPKHLITATGQRVTLRCSPRSGDLSVYWYQQSLDQGLQFLIQYYNGEERAKGNILERFSAQQFPDLHSELNLSSLELGDSALYFCASSVGREAKNIQYFGAGTRLSVL.